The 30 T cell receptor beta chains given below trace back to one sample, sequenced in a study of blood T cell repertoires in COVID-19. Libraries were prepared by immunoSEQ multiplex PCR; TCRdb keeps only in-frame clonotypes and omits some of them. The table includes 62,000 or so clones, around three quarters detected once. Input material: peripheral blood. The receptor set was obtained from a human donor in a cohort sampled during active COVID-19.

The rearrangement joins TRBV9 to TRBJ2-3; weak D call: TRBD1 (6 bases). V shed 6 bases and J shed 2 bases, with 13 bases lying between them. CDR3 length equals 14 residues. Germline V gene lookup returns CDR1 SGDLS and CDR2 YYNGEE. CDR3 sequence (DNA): TGTGCCAGCACCGCCCAGGGGTCCACAGATACGCAGTATTTT. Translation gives CASTAQGSTDTQYF.

CDR3 bases: TGTGCCAGCAGCCGACAGAGAAATGAAAAACTGTTTTTT. Amino acids: CASSRQRNEKLFF. This chain links TRBV3-1 (or the pseudogene TRBV3-2) with TRBJ1-4, with D possibly TRBD1 on 5 matching bases. From germline, CDR1 is LGHDT and CDR2 YNNKEL (reference sequence). The CDR3 has 13 amino acids. V lost 4 bases, J lost 5 bases, and 8 bases lay in between.

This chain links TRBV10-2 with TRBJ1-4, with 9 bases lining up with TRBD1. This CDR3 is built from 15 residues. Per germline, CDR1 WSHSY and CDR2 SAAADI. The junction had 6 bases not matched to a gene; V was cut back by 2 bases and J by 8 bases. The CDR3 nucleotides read TGCGCCAGCAGTGAGACGGGACAGGGCGTGGAAAAACTGTTTTTT. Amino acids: CASSETGQGVEKLFF.

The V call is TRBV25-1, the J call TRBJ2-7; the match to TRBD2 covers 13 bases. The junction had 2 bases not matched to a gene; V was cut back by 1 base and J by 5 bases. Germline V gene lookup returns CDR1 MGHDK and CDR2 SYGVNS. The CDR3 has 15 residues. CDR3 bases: TGTGCCAGCAGTGAATTGACTAGCGGGGGGCACGAGCAGTACTTC. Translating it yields CASSELTSGGHEQYF.

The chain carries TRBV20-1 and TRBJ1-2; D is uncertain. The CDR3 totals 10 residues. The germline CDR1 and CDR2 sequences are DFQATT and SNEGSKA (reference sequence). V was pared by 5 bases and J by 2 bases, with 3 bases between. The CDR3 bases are TGCAGTGCTCCAAACTATGGCTACACCTTC. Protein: CSAPNYGYTF.

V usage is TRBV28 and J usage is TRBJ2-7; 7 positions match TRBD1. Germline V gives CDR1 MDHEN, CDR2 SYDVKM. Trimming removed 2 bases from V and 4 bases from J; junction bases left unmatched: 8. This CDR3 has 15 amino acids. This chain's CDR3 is CASSLVRGFLYEQYF. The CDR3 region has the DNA TGTGCCAGCAGTTTAGTCAGGGGGTTTTTGTACGAGCAGTACTTC.

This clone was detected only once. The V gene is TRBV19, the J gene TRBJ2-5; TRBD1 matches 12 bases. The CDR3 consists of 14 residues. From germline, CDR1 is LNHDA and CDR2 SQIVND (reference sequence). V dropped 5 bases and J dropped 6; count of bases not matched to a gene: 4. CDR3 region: CASSPGQGAKTQYF. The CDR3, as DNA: TGTGCCAGTAGTCCGGGACAGGGGGCGAAGACCCAGTACTTC.

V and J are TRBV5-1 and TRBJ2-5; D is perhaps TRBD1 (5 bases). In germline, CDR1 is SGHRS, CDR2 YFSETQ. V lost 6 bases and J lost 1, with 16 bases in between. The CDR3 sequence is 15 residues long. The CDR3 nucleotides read TGCGCCAGCAAGTTGGGTCAGGGTCCCCAAGAGACCCAGTACTTC. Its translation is CASKLGQGPQETQYF.

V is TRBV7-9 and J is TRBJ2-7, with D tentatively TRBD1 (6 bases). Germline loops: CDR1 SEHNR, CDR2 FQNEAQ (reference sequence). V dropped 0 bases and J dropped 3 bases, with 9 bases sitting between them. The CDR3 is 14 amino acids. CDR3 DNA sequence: TGTGCCAGCAGCTTAGCCCCAGGGGACTACGAGCAGTACTTC. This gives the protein CASSLAPGDYEQYF.

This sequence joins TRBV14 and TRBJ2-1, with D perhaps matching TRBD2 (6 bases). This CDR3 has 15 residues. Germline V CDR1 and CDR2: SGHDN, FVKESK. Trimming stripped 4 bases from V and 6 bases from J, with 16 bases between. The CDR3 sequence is CASSPRLVAGNEQFF. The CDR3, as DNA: TGTGCCAGCAGCCCACGACTAGTGGCCGGCAATGAGCAGTTCTTC.

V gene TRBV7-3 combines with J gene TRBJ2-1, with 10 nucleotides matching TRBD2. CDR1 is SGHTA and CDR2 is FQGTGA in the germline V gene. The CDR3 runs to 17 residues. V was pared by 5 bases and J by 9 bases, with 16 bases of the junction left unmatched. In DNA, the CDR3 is TGTGCCAGCAGCCCTAAAGTGGGCCTAGCGGGGGCCGCTGAGCAGTTCTTC. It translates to CASSPKVGLAGAAEQFF.

The CDR3 sequence is CASSLRANSYEQYF. CDR3 in DNA: TGTGCCAGCAGTTTACGCGCCAACTCCTACGAGCAGTACTTC. This sequence joins TRBV27 and TRBJ2-7; D is uncertain. V was shortened by 2 bases and J by 0 bases, with 8 bases between the two germline ends. The CDR3 covers 14 residues. Germline CDR1 MNHEY, CDR2 SMNVEV (reference sequence).

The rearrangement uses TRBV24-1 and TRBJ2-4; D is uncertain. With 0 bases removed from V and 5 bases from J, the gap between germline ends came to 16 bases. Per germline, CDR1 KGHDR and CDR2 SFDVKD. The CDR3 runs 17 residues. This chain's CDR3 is CATSDLPDKVGQNIQYF. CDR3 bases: TGTGCCACCAGTGATTTGCCCGACAAGGTAGGCCAAAACATTCAGTACTTC.

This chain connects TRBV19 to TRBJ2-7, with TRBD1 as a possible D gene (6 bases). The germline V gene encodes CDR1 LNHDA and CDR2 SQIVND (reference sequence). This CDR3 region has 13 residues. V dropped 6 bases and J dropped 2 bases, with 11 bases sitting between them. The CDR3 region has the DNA TGTGCCAGTAGGGGGACACCTACCTACGAGCAGTACTTC. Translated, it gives CASRGTPTYEQYF.

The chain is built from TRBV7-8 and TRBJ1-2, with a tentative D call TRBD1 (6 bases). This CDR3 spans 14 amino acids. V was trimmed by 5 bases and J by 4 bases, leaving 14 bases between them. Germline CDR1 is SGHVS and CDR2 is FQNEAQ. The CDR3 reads CASSLQGFGYGYTF. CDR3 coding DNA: TGTGCCAGCAGCCTCCAGGGGTTCGGCTATGGCTACACCTTC.

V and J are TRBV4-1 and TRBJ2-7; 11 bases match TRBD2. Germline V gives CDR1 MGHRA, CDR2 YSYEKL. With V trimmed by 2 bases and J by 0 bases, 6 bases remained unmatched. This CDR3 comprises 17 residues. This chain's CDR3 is CASSQPGLAADSYEQYF. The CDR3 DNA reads TGCGCCAGCAGCCAACCGGGACTAGCGGCAGACTCCTACGAGCAGTACTTC.

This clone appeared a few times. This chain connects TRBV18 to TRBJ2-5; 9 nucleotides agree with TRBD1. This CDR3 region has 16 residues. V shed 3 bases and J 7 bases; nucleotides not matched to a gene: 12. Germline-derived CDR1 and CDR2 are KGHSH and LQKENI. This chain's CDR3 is CASSPGQGMRGGTQYF. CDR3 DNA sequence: TGTGCCAGCTCACCCGGACAGGGGATGCGGGGAGGGACCCAGTACTTC.

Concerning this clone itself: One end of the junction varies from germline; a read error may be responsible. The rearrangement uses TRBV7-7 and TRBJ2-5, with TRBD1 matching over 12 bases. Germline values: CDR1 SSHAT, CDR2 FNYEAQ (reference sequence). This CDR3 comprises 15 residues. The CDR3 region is CASSLGQGALETQYF. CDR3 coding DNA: TGTGCTAGCAGCCTGGGACAGGGGGCATTGGAGACCCAGTACTTC.

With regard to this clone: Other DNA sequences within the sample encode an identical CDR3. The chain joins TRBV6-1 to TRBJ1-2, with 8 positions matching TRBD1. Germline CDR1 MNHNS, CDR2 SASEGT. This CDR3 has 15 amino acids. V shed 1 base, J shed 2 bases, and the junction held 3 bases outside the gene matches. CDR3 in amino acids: CASSEGTGTNYGYTF. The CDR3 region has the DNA TGTGCCAGCAGTGAAGGGACAGGGACAAACTATGGCTACACCTTC.

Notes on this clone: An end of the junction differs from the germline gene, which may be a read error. Here the CDR3 reads CASSLGQGSGELFF. The CDR3 region has the DNA TGTGCTAGCAGCTTAGGCCAGGGGTCCGGGGAGCTGTTTTTT. The genes are TRBV7-7 and TRBJ2-2, with D possibly TRBD1 on 6 matching bases. This CDR3 is 14 amino acids long. In germline, CDR1 is SSHAT, CDR2 FNYEAQ (reference sequence).

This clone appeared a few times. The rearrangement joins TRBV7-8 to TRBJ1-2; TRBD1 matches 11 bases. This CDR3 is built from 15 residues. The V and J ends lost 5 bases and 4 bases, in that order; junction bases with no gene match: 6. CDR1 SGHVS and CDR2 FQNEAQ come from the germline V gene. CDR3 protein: CASSRPGQGGYGYTF. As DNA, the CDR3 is TGTGCCAGCAGCCGACCGGGACAGGGGGGCTATGGCTACACCTTC. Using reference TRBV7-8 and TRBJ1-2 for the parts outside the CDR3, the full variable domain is GAGVSQSPRYKVAKRGQDVALRCDPISGHVSLFWYQQALGQGPEFLTYFQNEAQLDKSGLPSDRFFAERPEGSVSTLKIQRTQQEDSAVYLCASSRPGQGGYGYTFGSGTRLTVV.

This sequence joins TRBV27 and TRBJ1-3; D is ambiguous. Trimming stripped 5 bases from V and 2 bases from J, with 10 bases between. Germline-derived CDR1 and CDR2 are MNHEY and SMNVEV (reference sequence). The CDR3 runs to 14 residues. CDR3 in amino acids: CASSGGGTGNTIYF. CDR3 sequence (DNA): TGTGCCAGCAGTGGAGGAGGGACTGGAAACACCATATATTTT.

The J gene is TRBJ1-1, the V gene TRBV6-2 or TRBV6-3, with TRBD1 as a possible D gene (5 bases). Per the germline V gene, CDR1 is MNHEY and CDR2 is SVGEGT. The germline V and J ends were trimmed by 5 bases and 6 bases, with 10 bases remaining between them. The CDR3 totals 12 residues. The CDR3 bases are TGTGCCAGCAGTAAGGGGCCGGCTGAAGCTTTCTTT. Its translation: CASSKGPAEAFF.

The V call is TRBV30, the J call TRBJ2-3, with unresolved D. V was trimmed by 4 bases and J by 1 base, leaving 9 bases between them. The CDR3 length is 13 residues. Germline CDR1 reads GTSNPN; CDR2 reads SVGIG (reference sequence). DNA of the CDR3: TGTGCCTGGAATCTAAAAGGCACAGATACGCAGTATTTT. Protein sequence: CAWNLKGTDTQYF.

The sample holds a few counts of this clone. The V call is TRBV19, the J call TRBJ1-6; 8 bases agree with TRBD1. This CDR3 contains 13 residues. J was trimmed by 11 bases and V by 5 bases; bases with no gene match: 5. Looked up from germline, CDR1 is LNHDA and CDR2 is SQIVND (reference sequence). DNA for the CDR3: TGTGCCAGTAGTTCGACAGGGGTGGCACCCCTCCACTTT. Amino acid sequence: CASSSTGVAPLHF.

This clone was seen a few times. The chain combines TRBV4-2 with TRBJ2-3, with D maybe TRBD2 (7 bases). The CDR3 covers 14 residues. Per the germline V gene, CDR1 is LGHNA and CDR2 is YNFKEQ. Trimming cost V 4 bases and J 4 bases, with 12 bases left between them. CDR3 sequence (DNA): TGTGCCAGCAGCCGGGGGGGGCTGCCAGATACGCAGTATTTT. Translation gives CASSRGGLPDTQYF.

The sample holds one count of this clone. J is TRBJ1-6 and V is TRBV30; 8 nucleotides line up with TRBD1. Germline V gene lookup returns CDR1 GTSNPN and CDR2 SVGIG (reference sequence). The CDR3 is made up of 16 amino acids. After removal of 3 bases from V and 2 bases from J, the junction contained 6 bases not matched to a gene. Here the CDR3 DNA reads TGTGCCTGGAGGAAGACAGGGGCCCCCTATAATTCACCCCTCCACTTT. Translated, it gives CAWRKTGAPYNSPLHF.

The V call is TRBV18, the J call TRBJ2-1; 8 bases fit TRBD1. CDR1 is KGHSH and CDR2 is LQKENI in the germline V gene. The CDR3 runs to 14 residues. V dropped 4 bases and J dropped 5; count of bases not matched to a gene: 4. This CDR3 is CASSRETGDNEQFF. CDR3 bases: TGTGCCAGCTCACGTGAGACAGGGGACAATGAGCAGTTCTTC.

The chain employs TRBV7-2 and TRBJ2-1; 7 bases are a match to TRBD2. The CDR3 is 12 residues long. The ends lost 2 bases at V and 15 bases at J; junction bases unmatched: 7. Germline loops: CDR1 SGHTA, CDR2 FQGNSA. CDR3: CASSLSGGVGFF. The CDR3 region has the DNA TGTGCCAGCAGCTTATCTGGGGGGGTCGGGTTCTTC.

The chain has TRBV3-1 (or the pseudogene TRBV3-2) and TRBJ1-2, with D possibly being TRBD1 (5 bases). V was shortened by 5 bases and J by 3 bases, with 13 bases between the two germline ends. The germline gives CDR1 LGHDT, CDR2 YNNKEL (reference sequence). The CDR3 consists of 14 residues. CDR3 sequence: CASSLQGPHYGYTF. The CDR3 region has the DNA TGTGCCAGCAGCTTGCAGGGTCCTCACTATGGCTACACCTTC.